This T cell receptor (beta chain) was recorded in a study of cytomegalovirus exposure and HLA in healthy donors. Study information: HLA-typed donors were the source of 90 million or so unique TCRs, which an early data release held. Overall study results and limits: Upon later analysis, HLA-associated TCR beta chains proved more clonally expanded than other, equally common chains. The only immune exposure information that was available was CMV serostatus. A missense variant in DCLRE1C was later tied to TCR beta V- and J-gene trimming.

PCR used 60 Vbeta primers and 13 Jbeta primers. Here immunoSEQ multiplex PCR was the method, and the copy in TCRdb shows in-frame clones only, minus some. The sample lists over 120,000 clones; 70% to 85% were seen once. Germline loops: CDR1 SGHTA, CDR2 FQGNSA. This CDR3 is 18 amino acids long. With 0 bases clipped from V and 0 bases from J, the junction kept 8 bases outside the gene matches. This clone has a handful of counts. What it binds is unknown. This receptor was obtained from a woman aged 55-70 years in good health and CMV-seropositive. The chain combines TRBV7-2 with TRBJ2-1; 7 positions agree with TRBD2. The sample comprised PBMCs. In DNA form, the CDR3 reads TGTGCCAGCAGCTTAGCTTTACTAGCGCTGAGCTCCTACAATGAGCAGTTCTTC. Translated: CASSLALLALSSYNEQFF.